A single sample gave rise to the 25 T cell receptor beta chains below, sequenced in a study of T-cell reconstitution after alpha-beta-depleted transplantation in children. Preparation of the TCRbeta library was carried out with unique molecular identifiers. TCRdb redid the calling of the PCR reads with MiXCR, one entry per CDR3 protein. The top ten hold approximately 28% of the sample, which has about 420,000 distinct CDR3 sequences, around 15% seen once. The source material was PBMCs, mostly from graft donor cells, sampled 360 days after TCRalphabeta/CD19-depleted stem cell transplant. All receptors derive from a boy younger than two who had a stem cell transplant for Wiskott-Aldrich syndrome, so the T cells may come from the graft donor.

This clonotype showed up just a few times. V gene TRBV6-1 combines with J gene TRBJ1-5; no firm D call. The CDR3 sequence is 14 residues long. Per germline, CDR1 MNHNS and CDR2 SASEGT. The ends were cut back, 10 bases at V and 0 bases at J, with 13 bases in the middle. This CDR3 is CATAVGYSNQPQHF. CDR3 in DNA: TGTGCCACCGCGGTCGGGTATAGCAATCAGCCCCAGCATTTT.

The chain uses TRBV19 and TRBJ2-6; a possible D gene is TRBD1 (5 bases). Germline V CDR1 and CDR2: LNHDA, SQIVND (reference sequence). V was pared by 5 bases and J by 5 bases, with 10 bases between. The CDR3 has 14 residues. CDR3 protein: CASSGAPRANVLTF. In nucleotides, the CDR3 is TGTGCCAGTAGTGGGGCGCCTCGGGCCAACGTCCTGACTTTC.

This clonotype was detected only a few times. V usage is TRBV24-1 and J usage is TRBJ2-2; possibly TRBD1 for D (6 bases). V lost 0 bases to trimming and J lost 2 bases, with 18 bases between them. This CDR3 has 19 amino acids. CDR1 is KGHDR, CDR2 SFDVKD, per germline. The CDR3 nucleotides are TGTGCCACCAGTGATTTGCACTGGCCCGAGACAGGCAACACCGGGGAGCTGTTTTTT. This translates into CATSDLHWPETGNTGELFF.

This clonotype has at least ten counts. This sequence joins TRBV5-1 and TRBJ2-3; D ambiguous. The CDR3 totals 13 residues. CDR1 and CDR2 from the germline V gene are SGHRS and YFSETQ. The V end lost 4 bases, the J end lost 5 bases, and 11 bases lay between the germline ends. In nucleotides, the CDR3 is TGCGCCAGCAGCCCGGGTCCCCGAGATACGCAGTATTTT. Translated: CASSPGPRDTQYF.

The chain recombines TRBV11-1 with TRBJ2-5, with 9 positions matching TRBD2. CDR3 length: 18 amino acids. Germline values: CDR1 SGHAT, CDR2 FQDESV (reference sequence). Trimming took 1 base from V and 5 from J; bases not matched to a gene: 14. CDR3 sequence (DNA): TGTGCCAGCAGCTTAGACCGGACTACGCGGGGGGGCCGGGAGACCCAGTACTTC. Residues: CASSLDRTTRGGRETQYF.

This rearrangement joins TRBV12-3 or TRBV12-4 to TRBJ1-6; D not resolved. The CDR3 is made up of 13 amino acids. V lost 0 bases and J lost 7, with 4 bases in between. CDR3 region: CASSLAGNSPLHF. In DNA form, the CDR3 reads TGTGCCAGCAGTTTAGCAGGGAATTCACCCCTCCACTTT.

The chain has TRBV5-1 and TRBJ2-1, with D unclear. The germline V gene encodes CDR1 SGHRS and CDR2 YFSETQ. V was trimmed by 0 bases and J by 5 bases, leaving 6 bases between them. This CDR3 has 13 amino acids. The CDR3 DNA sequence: TGCGCCAGCAGCTTGGCAAACGACAATGAGCAGTTCTTC. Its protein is CASSLANDNEQFF.

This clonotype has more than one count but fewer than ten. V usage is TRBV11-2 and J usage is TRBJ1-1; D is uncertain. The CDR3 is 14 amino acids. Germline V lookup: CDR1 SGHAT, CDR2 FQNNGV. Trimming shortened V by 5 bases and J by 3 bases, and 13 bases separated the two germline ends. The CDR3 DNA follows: TGTGCCAGCAGCCGTTTGGATCGGGACACTGAAGCTTTCTTT. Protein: CASSRLDRDTEAFF.

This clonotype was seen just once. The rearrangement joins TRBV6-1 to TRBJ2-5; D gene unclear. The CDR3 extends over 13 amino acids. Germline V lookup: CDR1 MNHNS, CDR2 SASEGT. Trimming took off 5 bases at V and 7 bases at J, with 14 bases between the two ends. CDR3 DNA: TGTGCCAGCAGTAAAATCGAATTAGGGACCCAGTACTTC. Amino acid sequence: CASSKIELGTQYF.

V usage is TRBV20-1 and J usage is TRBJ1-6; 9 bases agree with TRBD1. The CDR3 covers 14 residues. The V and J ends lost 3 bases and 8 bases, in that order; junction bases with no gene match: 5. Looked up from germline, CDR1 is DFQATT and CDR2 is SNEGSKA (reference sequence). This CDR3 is CSARWGQGDSPLHF. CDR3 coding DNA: TGCAGTGCTAGGTGGGGACAGGGCGATTCACCCCTCCACTTT.

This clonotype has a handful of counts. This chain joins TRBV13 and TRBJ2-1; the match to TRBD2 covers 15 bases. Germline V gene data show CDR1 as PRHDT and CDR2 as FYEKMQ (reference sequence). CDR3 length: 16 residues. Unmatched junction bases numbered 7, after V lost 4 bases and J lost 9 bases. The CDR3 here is CASSSPGTSGRPEQFF. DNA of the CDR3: TGTGCCAGCAGCTCCCCCGGGACTAGCGGGAGGCCTGAGCAGTTCTTC.

CDR3: CASRHRTGKVAEAFF. DNA for the CDR3: TGTGCCAGCAGGCATCGGACAGGGAAAGTTGCTGAAGCTTTCTTT. This rearrangement joins TRBV6-1 to TRBJ1-1, with 8 positions matching TRBD1. V was clipped by 6 bases and J by 6 bases; unmatched bases: 12. This CDR3 is 15 amino acids long. CDR1 and CDR2 from the germline V gene are MNHNS and SASEGT.

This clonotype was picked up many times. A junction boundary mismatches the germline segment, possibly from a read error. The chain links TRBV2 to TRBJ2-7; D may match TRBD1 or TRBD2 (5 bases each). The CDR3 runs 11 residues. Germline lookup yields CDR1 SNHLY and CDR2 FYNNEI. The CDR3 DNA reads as TGTGCCAGCAGTCTCGTGGGGGTCGAATCCTTC. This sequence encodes CASSLVGVESF.

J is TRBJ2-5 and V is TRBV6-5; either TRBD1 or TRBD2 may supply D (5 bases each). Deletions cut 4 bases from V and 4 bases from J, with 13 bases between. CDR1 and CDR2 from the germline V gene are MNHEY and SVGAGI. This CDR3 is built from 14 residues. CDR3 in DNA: TGTGCCAGCAGTTTCATTGAGGGGAGAGAGACCCAGTACTTC. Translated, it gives CASSFIEGRETQYF.

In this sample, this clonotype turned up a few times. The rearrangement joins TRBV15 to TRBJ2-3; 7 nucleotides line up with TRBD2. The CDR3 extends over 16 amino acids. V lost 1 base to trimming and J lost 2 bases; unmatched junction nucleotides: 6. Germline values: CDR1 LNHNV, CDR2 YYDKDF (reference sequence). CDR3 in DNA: TGTGCCACCAGCAGAGGGGTAGCGGGTTCCACAGATACGCAGTATTTT. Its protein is CATSRGVAGSTDTQYF. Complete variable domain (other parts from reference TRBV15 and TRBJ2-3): DAMVIQNPRYQVTQFGKPVTLSCSQTLNHNVMYWYQQKSSQAPKLLFHYYDKDFNNEADTPDNFQSRRPNTSFCFLDIRSPGLGDTAMYLCATSRGVAGSTDTQYFGPGTRLTVL.

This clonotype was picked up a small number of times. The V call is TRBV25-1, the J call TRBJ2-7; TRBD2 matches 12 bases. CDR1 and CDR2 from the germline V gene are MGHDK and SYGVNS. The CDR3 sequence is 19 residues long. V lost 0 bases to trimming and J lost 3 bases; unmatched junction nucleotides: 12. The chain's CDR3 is CASSEYMETSGGFHYEQYF. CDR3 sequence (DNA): TGTGCCAGCAGTGAATACATGGAGACTAGCGGGGGTTTTCACTACGAGCAGTACTTC.

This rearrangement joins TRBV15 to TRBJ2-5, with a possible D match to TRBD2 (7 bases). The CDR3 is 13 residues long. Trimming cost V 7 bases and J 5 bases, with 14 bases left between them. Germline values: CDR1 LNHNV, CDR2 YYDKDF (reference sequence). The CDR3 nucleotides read TGTGCCACCACCACGGGGGGCGGGGAGACCCAGTACTTC. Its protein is CATTTGGGETQYF.

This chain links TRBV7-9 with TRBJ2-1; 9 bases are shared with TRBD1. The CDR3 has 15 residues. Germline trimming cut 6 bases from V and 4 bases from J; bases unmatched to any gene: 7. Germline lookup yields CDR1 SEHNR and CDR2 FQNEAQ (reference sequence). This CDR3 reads CASSTGTGFYNEQFF. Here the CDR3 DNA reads TGTGCCAGCAGTACCGGGACAGGGTTTTACAATGAGCAGTTCTTC.

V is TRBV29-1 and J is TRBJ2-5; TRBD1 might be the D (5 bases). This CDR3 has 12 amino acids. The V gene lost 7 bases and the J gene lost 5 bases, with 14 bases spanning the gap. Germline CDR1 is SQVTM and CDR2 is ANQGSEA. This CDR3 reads CSEVGAGETQYF. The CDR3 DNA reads TGCAGCGAAGTAGGGGCCGGGGAGACCCAGTACTTC. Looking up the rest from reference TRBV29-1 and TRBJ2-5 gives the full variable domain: SAVISQKPSRDICQRGTSLTIQCQVDSQVTMMFWYRQQPGQSLTLIATANQGSEATYESGFVIDKFPISRPNLTFSTLTVSNMSPEDSSIYLCSEVGAGETQYFGPGTRLLVL.

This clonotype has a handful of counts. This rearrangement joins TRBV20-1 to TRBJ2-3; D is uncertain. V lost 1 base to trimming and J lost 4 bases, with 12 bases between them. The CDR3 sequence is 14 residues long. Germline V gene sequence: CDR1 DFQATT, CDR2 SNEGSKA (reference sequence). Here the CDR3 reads CSARGALMADTQYF. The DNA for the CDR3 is TGCAGTGCTAGAGGGGCCCTCATGGCAGATACGCAGTATTTT.

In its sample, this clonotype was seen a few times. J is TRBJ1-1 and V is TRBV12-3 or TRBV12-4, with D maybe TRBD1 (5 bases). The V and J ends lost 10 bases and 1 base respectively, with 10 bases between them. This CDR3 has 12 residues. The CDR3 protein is CATSRGNTEAFF. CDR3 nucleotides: TGTGCCACATCAAGGGGGAACACTGAAGCTTTCTTT.

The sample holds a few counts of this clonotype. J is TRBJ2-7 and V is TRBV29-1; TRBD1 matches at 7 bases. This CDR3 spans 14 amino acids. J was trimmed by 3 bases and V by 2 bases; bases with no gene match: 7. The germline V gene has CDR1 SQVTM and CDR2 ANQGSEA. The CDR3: CSVELRDSNYEQYF. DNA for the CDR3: TGCAGCGTTGAACTCCGGGACAGCAACTACGAGCAGTACTTC.

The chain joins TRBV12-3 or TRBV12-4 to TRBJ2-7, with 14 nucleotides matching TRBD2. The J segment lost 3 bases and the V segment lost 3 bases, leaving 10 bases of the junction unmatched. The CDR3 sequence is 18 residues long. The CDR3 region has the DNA TGTGCCAGCAGTTTGAGGGCCGGGGGGACTAGCGGGAGCTACGAGCAGTACTTC. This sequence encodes CASSLRAGGTSGSYEQYF.

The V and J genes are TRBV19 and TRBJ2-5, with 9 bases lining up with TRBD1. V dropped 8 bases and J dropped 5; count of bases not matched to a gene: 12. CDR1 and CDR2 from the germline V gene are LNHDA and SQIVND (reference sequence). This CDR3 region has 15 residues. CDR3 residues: CASGQGPKGSETQYF. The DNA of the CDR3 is TGTGCCAGTGGACAGGGGCCGAAGGGATCGGAGACCCAGTACTTC. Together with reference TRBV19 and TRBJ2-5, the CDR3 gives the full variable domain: DGGITQSPKYLFRKEGQNVTLSCEQNLNHDAMYWYRQDPGQGLRLIYYSQIVNDFQKGDIAEGYSVSREKKESFPLTVTSAQKNPTAFYLCASGQGPKGSETQYFGPGTRLLVL.

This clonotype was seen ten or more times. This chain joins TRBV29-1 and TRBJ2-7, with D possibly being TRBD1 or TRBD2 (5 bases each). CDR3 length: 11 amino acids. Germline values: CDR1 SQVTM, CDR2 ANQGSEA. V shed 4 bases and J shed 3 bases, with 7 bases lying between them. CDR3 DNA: TGCAGCGTTGTGGGGGTCTACGAGCAGTACTTC. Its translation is CSVVGVYEQYF.